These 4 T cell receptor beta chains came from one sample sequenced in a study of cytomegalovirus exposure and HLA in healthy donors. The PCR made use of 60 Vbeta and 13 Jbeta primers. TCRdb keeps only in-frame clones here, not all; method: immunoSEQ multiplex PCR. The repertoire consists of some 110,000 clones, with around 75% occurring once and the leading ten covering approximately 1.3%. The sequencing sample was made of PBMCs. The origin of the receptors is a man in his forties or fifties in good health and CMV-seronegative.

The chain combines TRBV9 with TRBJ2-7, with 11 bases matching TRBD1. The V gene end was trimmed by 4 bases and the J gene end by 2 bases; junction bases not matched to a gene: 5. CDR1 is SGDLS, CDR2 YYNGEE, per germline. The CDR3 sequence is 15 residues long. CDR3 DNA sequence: TGTGCCAGCAGCCACTTGGGACAGGGGGCCTACGAGCAGTACTTC. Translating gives CASSHLGQGAYEQYF.

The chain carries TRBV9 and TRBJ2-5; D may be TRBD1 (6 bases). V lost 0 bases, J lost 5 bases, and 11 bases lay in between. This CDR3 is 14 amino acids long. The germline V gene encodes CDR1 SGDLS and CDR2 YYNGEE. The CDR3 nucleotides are TGTGCCAGCAGCGTAGGAGGGGGTCAGGAGACCCAGTACTTC. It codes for CASSVGGGQETQYF. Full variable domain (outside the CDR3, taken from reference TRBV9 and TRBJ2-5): DSGVTQTPKHLITATGQRVTLRCSPRSGDLSVYWYQQSLDQGLQFLIQYYNGEERAKGNILERFSAQQFPDLHSELNLSSLELGDSALYFCASSVGGGQETQYFGPGTRLLVL.

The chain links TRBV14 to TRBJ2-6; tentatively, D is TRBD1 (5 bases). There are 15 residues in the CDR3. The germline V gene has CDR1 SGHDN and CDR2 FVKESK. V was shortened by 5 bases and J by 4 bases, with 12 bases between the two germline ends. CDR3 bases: TGTGCCAGCAGCTTTACAGGCTCCGGGGCCAACGTCCTGACTTTC. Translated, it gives CASSFTGSGANVLTF.

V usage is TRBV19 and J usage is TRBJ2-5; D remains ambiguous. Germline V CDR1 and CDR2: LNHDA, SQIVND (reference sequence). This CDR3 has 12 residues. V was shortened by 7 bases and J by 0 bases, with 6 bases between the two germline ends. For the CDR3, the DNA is TGTGCCAGTACGCCAGACCAAGAGACCCAGTACTTC. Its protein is CASTPDQETQYF.